The rows below give T cell receptor beta chains drawn from one sample of a study of T cells in Graves' hyperthyroidism and ophthalmopathy. Each CDR3 protein is one row after TCRdb ran MiXCR on the multiplex PCR reads. In the table there are about half a million distinct CDR3 sequences, just under 20% of which are singletons. The specimen was blood. Receptors originate from a man in his forties with Graves' ophthalmopathy. CDR3s include the opening cysteine and the closing phenylalanine or tryptophan. D genes are given only for firm matches. Rows may omit the clone size; those that give it use once, few, many or a size class.

v_gene	j_gene	abundance	d_gene	CDR3nt	CDR3aa
TRBV30	TRBJ2-3	many	TRBD2	TGTGCCTGGACTAGCGGGCCCCCAGATACGCAGTATTTT	CAWTSGPPDTQYF
TRBV7-2	TRBJ2-7	many	-	TGTGCCAGCAGCTTAGTTCTTTGGGGGAGGACTAACTACGAGCAGTACTTC	CASSLVLWGRTNYEQYF
TRBV10-3	TRBJ2-7	few	TRBD1	TGTGCCATCAGTGAGCCGGGACAGGGAACCTACGAGCAGTACTTC	CAISEPGQGTYEQYF
TRBV7-9	TRBJ2-1	many	-	TGTGCCAGCAGCATCCAGGGAGGTGAGCAGTTCTTC	CASSIQGGEQFF
TRBV10-3	TRBJ2-1	-	-	TGTGCCATCAGGGCGGGAACTTACAATGAGCAGTTCTTC	CAIRAGTYNEQFF
TRBV11-2	TRBJ1-2	many	TRBD1	TGTGCCAGCAGCTCAGGGGGCTTAGGCTACACCTTC	CASSSGGLGYTF
TRBV7-2	TRBJ1-6	few	-	TGTGCCAGCAGCCCCGACACGACGGCCTATTCACCCCTCCACTTT	CASSPDTTAYSPLHF
TRBV19	TRBJ2-7	-	-	TGTGCCAGTAGTCCCGGGCCCAGCGCTACGAAGGAGTACTTC	CASSPGPSATKEYF
TRBV4-1	TRBJ1-1	few	TRBD1	TGCGCCAGCAGCAGATCAATCCGGGACAGTAACACTGAAGCTTTCTTT	CASSRSIRDSNTEAFF
TRBV20-1	TRBJ1-2	few	-	TGCAGTGCTAGAGTAGCGGGATACTATGGCTACACCTTC	CSARVAGYYGYTF
TRBV11-2	TRBJ2-5	many	-	TGTGCCAGCAGCTTAGATACCCCCACCACCCAGTACTTC	CASSLDTPTTQYF
TRBV30	TRBJ1-5	many	TRBD1	TGTGCCTGGGAGGGGACAGGGGAGTCTCAGCCCCAGCATTTT	CAWEGTGESQPQHF
TRBV3-1	TRBJ1-3	few	-	TGTGCCAGCAGCCCGTCGGGGCTCTCTGGAAACACCATATATTTT	CASSPSGLSGNTIYF
TRBV4-1	TRBJ2-7	few	TRBD1	TGCGCCAGCAGCCAAGCTCCGGGGGACAGGACCTACGAGCAGTACTTC	CASSQAPGDRTYEQYF
TRBV10-3	TRBJ1-1	few	-	TGTGCCATCAGGGACAGTGGTTCAGTCCCTGAAGCTTTCTTT	CAIRDSGSVPEAFF
TRBV6-2/TRBV6-3	TRBJ2-7	many	-	TGTGCCAGCAGTAAATTTGGGGGGCGTCCGACCGTTAGGGCCGAGCAGTACTTC	CASSKFGGRPTVRAEQYF
TRBV11-2	TRBJ2-7	many	-	TGTGCCAGCAGCTTAGGGGGAGGAGTCTACGAGCAGTACTTC	CASSLGGGVYEQYF
TRBV7-3	TRBJ2-5	-	TRBD1	TGTGCCAGCAGCAATGGACAGGGTGGGGAGACCCAGTACTTC	CASSNGQGGETQYF
TRBV30	TRBJ1-2	many	-	TGTGCCTGGAACCTGGGCGGATATGGCTACACCTTC	CAWNLGGYGYTF
TRBV3-1	TRBJ1-2	many	-	TGTGCCAGCAGCCAAGTCAGGATCGCGGCAGCTGGCTACACCTTC	CASSQVRIAAAGYTF
TRBV30	TRBJ2-7	many	-	TGTGCCAGGAAGGACTCCTACGAGCAGTACTTC	CARKDSYEQYF
TRBV20-1	TRBJ2-5	-	TRBD1	TGCAGTGCCCCTCGGGACAGGCGAGCTGAGACCCAGTACTTC	CSAPRDRRAETQYF
TRBV18	TRBJ1-2	many	-	TGTGCCAGCTCACCAGACACGGGATATGGCTACACCTTC	CASSPDTGYGYTF
TRBV10-3	TRBJ1-1	few	-	TGTGCCATCAGTGGGGGGGGAATCACTGAAGCTTTCTTT	CAISGGGITEAFF
TRBV11-1	TRBJ2-1	-	TRBD2	TGTGCCAGCAGCTTAGAAGTTTCCCGACTAGCGGGAAGCAATGAGCAGTTCTTC	CASSLEVSRLAGSNEQFF
TRBV6-1	TRBJ2-3	-	-	TGTGCCAGCAGTGAATCGCGCTCAGATACGCAGTATTTT	CASSESRSDTQYF
TRBV7-8	TRBJ2-1	few	-	TGTGCCAGCAGCTTTCGGGACCGAAACTCCTACAATGAGCAGTTCTTC	CASSFRDRNSYNEQFF
TRBV12-3/TRBV12-4	TRBJ2-3	many	TRBD2	TGTGCCAGCAGTACTAGCGGGGGGGCTGGCACAGATACGCAGTATTTT	CASSTSGGAGTDTQYF
TRBV28	TRBJ2-7	many	TRBD2	TGTGCCAGCTCGGGGGGGTACTCCTACGAGCAGTACTTC	CASSGGYSYEQYF
TRBV12-3/TRBV12-4	TRBJ2-1	many	TRBD1	TGTGCCAGCAGATCCGGGACAGGGCTAGTTGAACAGTTCTTC	CASRSGTGLVEQFF
TRBV6-1	TRBJ2-4	-	-	TGTGCCAGTCTTTTACCGCGCGACAAAAACATTCAGTACTTC	CASLLPRDKNIQYF
TRBV5-1	TRBJ2-3	-	-	TGCGCCAGCAGGACTTATGGGTTCGGGCCAGATACGCAGTATTTT	CASRTYGFGPDTQYF
TRBV6-1	TRBJ1-5	-	-	TGTGCCAGCAGTTATCCTGTTGGCAGGGAGTTTAATCAGCCCCAGCATTTT	CASSYPVGREFNQPQHF
TRBV20-1	TRBJ2-4	-	-	TGCAGTGCTAGTCGACTGAGACAAGGGGCCAAAAACATTCAGTACTTC	CSASRLRQGAKNIQYF
TRBV11-2	TRBJ2-3	many	TRBD2	TGTGCCAGCAGCTCCCACCCCCGACTAGCGGATAGCACAGATACGCAGTATTTT	CASSSHPRLADSTDTQYF
TRBV9	TRBJ2-3	few	TRBD2	TGTGCCAGCAGCCTCTCGGTAGCGGGAGTGGGTACGCAGTATTTT	CASSLSVAGVGTQYF
TRBV19	TRBJ1-1	-	-	TGTGCCAGTGCCCAGGCTGTGAAAGCTTTCTTT	CASAQAVKAFF
TRBV20-1	TRBJ2-3	-	-	TGCAGTGCTAGAGCGCGGCAGGGGATACCCACAGATACGCAGTATTTT	CSARARQGIPTDTQYF
TRBV13	TRBJ1-1	once	TRBD1	TGCGCCAGCAGCTTCTGGGACAGGGGGTCGGACACTGAAGCTTTCTTT	CASSFWDRGSDTEAFF
TRBV2	TRBJ1-5	many	-	TGTGCCAGCAGTGACAGGTCGGTTCTTCAGCCCCAGCATTTT	CASSDRSVLQPQHF
TRBV7-3	TRBJ2-5	few	-	TGTGCCAGCAGCTCCGACAATTTTGAGACCCAGTACTTC	CASSSDNFETQYF
TRBV3-1	TRBJ2-2	-	-	TGTGCCAGCAGCCTATGGACCACCGGGGAGCTGTTTTTT	CASSLWTTGELFF
TRBV4-2	TRBJ2-3	few	-	TGTGCCAGCAGCCAAGATGGGCTAGTTAGCACAGATACGCAGTATTTT	CASSQDGLVSTDTQYF
TRBV5-1	TRBJ2-3	-	TRBD1	TGCGCCAGCAGCTTGGATGGACAGGGGGCTCGAGATACGCAGTATTTT	CASSLDGQGARDTQYF
TRBV29-1	TRBJ2-1	-	TRBD2	TGCAGCGTTGTGGTCCAGGGCCCGGGGGGTGGGCAGTTCTTC	CSVVVQGPGGGQFF
TRBV6-1	TRBJ2-2	few	-	TGTGCCAGCAGTGTACAGGCGATAAACACCGGGGAGCTGTTTTTT	CASSVQAINTGELFF
TRBV19	TRBJ1-2	-	-	TGTGCCAGTAGTACTTCAGGGGAGAGAGGCTACACCTTC	CASSTSGERGYTF
TRBV7-6	TRBJ2-7	few	TRBD2	TGTGCCAGCAGCTTAGAAACCGGACTAGCGGCCTACGAGCAGTACTTC	CASSLETGLAAYEQYF
TRBV5-1	TRBJ2-7	-	-	TGCGCCAGCAGCTTGGATGGGCCCGACGAGCAGTACTTC	CASSLDGPDEQYF
TRBV6-1	TRBJ1-1	few	TRBD1	TGTGCCAGCAGGATTCCACCAGGGGGCCGGAACACTGAAGCTTTCTTT	CASRIPPGGRNTEAFF
TRBV6-2/TRBV6-3	TRBJ1-5	-	-	TGTGCCAGCAGTTACGGACAGCAAAGGCCCCAGCATTTT	CASSYGQQRPQHF
TRBV5-1	TRBJ2-1	-	-	TGCGCCAGCAGCTTAACAGGGCCCAATGAGCAGTTCTTC	CASSLTGPNEQFF
TRBV11-2	TRBJ2-1	many	-	TGTGCCAGCAGCTTCGCCCCAAACAATGAGCAGTTCTTC	CASSFAPNNEQFF
TRBV7-2	TRBJ1-5	-	-	TGTGCCAGCAGCTTAGATAGTCAGCCCCAGCATTTT	CASSLDSQPQHF
TRBV30	TRBJ2-3	many	-	TGTGCCTGGAGTGTCGATAGGGGCCAGCAGTATTTT	CAWSVDRGQQYF
TRBV28	TRBJ1-2	many	TRBD1	TGTGCCAGCAGCCCCCAGGGGACAGGGGAAGTTGGCTACACCTTC	CASSPQGTGEVGYTF
TRBV30	TRBJ2-5	many	-	TGTGCCTGGAGGTCGAGGGGCAGGATAGGAGAGACCCAGTACTTC	CAWRSRGRIGETQYF
TRBV7-8	TRBJ1-6	few	TRBD1	TGTGCCAGCAGCACCCAGGGACAGTCCTATAATTCACCCCTCCACTTT	CASSTQGQSYNSPLHF
TRBV7-2	TRBJ2-7	many	TRBD2	TGTGCCAGCAGCTTAGCCTCGGGCGGGACTAGCGGGATCGAGCAGTACTTC	CASSLASGGTSGIEQYF